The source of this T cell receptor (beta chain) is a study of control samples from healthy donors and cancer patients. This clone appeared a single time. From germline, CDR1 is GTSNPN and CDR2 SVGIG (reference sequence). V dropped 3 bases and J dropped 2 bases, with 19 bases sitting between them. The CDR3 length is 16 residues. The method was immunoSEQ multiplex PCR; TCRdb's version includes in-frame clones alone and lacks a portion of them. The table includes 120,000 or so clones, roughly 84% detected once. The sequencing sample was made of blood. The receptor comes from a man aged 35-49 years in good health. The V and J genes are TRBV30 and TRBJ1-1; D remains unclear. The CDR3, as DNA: TGTGCCTGGAGGACCATGGTGAGGGCAGTTAACACTGAAGCTTTCTTT. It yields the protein CAWRTMVRAVNTEAFF. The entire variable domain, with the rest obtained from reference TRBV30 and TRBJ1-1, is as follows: SQTIHQWPATLVQPVGSPLSLECTVEGTSNPNLYWYRQAAGRGLQLLFYSVGIGQISSEVPQNLSASRPQDRQFILSSKKLLLSDSGFYLCAWRTMVRAVNTEAFFGQGTRLTVV.